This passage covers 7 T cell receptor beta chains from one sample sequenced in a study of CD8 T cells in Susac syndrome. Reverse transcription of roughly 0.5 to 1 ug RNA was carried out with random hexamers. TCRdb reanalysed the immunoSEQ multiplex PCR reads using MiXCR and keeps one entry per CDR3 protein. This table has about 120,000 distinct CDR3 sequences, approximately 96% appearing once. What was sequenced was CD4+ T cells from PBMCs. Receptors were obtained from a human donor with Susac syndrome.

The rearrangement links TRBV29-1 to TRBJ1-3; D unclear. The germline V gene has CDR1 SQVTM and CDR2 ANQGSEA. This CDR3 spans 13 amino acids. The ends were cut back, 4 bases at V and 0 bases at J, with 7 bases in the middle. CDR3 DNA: TGCAGCGTTGTAGACGGCTCTGGAAACACCATATATTTT. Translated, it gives CSVVDGSGNTIYF. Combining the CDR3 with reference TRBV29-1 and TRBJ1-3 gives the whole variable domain SAVISQKPSRDICQRGTSLTIQCQVDSQVTMMFWYRQQPGQSLTLIATANQGSEATYESGFVIDKFPISRPNLTFSTLTVSNMSPEDSSIYLCSVVDGSGNTIYFGEGSWLTVV.

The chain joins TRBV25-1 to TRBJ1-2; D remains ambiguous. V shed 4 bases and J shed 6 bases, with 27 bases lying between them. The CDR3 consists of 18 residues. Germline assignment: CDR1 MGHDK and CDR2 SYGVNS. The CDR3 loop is CASSAPRTPERIGHGYTF. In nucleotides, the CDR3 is TGTGCCAGCAGTGCCCCCAGGACCCCGGAACGGATCGGACATGGCTACACCTTC.

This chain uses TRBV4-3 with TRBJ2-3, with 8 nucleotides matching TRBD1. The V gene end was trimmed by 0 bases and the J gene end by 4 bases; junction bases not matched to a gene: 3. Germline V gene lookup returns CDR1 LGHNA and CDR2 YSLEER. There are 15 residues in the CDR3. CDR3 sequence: CASSQDSGGADTQYF. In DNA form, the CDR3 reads TGCGCCAGCAGCCAAGATTCAGGGGGCGCAGATACGCAGTATTTT.

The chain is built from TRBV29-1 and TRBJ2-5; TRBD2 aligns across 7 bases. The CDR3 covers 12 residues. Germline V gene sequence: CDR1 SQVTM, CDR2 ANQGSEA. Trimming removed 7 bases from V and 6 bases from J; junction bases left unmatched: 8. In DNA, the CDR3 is TGCAGCGGGGAGGGGCACCATAAGACCCAGTACTTC. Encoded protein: CSGEGHHKTQYF.

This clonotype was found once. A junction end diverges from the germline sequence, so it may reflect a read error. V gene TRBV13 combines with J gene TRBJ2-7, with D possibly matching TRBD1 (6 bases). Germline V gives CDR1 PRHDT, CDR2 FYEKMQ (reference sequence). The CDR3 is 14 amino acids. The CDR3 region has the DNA TGTGCCAGCAGCTCACAGACAGGATCCTACGGGCAGTACTTC. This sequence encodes CASSSQTGSYGQYF.

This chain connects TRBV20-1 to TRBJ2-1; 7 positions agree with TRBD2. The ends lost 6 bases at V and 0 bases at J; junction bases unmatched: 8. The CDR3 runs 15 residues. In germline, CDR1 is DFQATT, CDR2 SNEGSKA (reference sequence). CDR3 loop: CSAPPSGTSYNEQFF. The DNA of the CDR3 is TGCAGTGCCCCACCGAGCGGGACCTCCTACAATGAGCAGTTCTTC.

CDR3 sequence: CASSQGPSGRNEQYF. CDR3 coding DNA: TGCGCCAGCAGCCAAGGTCCTTCGGGGCGGAACGAGCAGTACTTC. The V call is TRBV4-1, the J call TRBJ2-7; D is possibly TRBD1 or TRBD2 (5 bases each). Looked up from germline, CDR1 is MGHRA and CDR2 is YSYEKL. This CDR3 is 15 amino acids long. The V and J ends lost 1 base and 5 bases respectively, with 15 bases between them.